These 8 T cell receptor beta chains share one sample of origin, sequenced in a study of blood T cell repertoires in COVID-19. Only in-frame clones appear in the TCRdb table, and some are missing; sequencing was by immunoSEQ multiplex PCR. The table records 170,000 or so clones, more than 85% of them present only once. The specimen was peripheral blood. The receptors derive from a man aged 50 to 59 with acute or convalescent COVID-19.

V usage is TRBV29-1 and J usage is TRBJ1-3; TRBD1 is a possible D gene (5 bases). The CDR3 loop spans 15 amino acids. CDR1 SQVTM and CDR2 ANQGSEA come from the germline V gene. V lost 7 bases to trimming and J lost 8 bases, with 24 bases between them. Written as DNA, the CDR3 is TGCAGCGCCTCTCCCCGTGGGCAGGGATGGGACACCATATATTTT. It codes for CSASPRGQGWDTIYF. The full variable domain, in which reference TRBV29-1 and TRBJ1-3 provide the parts outside the CDR3, is SAVISQKPSRDICQRGTSLTIQCQVDSQVTMMFWYRQQPGQSLTLIATANQGSEATYESGFVIDKFPISRPNLTFSTLTVSNMSPEDSSIYLCSASPRGQGWDTIYFGEGSWLTVV.

This chain uses TRBV25-1 with TRBJ1-3; D call uncertain. V lost 2 bases to trimming and J lost 0 bases, with 14 bases between them. The CDR3 totals 17 residues. Per germline, CDR1 MGHDK and CDR2 SYGVNS. CDR3 sequence (DNA): TGTGCCAGCAGTGAAATGGAGGCAGGCGCCTCTGGAAACACCATATATTTT. Translated, it gives CASSEMEAGASGNTIYF.

The chain joins TRBV7-3 to TRBJ2-2, with 7 bases lining up with TRBD2. The CDR3 extends over 14 amino acids. Germline assignment: CDR1 SGHTA and CDR2 FQGTGA. The ends lost 7 bases at V and 6 bases at J; junction bases unmatched: 8. The CDR3 is CASKRSAGAGELFF. The CDR3 DNA reads TGTGCCAGCAAAAGGTCGGCGGGAGCCGGGGAGCTGTTTTTT.

The chain couples TRBV21-1 to TRBJ1-6; the table's D call, TRBD1, has no DNA check behind it. TRBV21-1 constitutes a pseudogene. This CDR3 region has 17 residues. CDR3 sequence: CASSENRTESVNSPLHF. CDR3 in DNA: TGTGCCAGCAGCGAAAACAGAACAGAAAGTGTCAATTCACCCCTCCACTTT.

This chain links TRBV6-5 with TRBJ2-2, with 9 bases identical to TRBD1. Trimming removed 7 bases from V and 3 bases from J; junction bases left unmatched: 6. The CDR3 has 15 residues. The germline V gene has CDR1 MNHEY and CDR2 SVGAGI. CDR3 nucleotides: TGTGCCAGCACCCGAGGGACAGGGTACACCGGGGAGCTGTTTTTT. It is translated as CASTRGTGYTGELFF.

This chain connects TRBV5-1 to TRBJ2-3; 8 nucleotides align to TRBD2. V lost 1 base to trimming and J lost 4 bases; unmatched junction nucleotides: 2. The CDR3 extends over 14 amino acids. The V gene's germline CDR1 is SGHRS and CDR2 YFSETQ. CDR3 coding DNA: TGCGCCAGCAGCTTGAGAGCGGGAGCAGATACGCAGTATTTT. As protein: CASSLRAGADTQYF.

The V call is TRBV3-1 (or the pseudogene TRBV3-2), the J call TRBJ2-3, with a tentative D call TRBD2 (7 bases). The V gene lost 3 bases and the J gene lost 6 bases, with 16 bases spanning the gap. The germline V gene encodes CDR1 LGHDT and CDR2 YNNKEL (reference sequence). CDR3 length equals 15 residues. As DNA, the CDR3 is TGTGCCAGCAGCCATCTCGGGGGGCGAGCGGATACGCAGTATTTT. This encodes CASSHLGGRADTQYF.

The rearrangement joins TRBV21-1 to TRBJ2-1; TRBD1 is the table's D call, not checked against the DNA. TRBV21-1 is reported as a pseudogene. The length of the CDR3 is 16 residues. The CDR3 here is CASSNAGTGGYNEQFF. CDR3 bases: TGTGCCAGCAGCAACGCCGGGACAGGGGGTTACAATGAGCAGTTCTTC.